Listed below are T cell receptor beta chains from one sample, sequenced in a study of post-analysis software for immune sequencing data. TCRdb called the PCR reads again in MiXCR, with one record for every CDR3 protein. The sample gives 750,000 to 950,000 distinct CDR3 sequences, about 53% of which show up once; 4.6% is in the top ten. What was sequenced was blood. The source of these receptors is a girl aged 10 to 17 with multiple sclerosis. Each CDR3 is given with its conserved first and last residue. D genes are given only for firm matches. Part of the rows lack a size; the others show once, few, many or a class for expanded clones.

V: TRBV4-2; J: TRBJ2-5; D: TRBD2; size: NA; DNA: TGTGCCAGCAGCCAAGGACCTAGCCCGCTAGCGGAAGAGACCCAGTACTTC; CDR3: CASSQGPSPLAEETQYF
V: TRBV15; J: TRBJ1-6; D: NA; size: few; DNA: TGTGCCACCAGCAGAGAATGGGCGGACTCACCCCTCCACTTT; CDR3: CATSREWADSPLHF
V: TRBV20-1; J: TRBJ2-7; D: TRBD2; size: NA; DNA: TGCAGTGCCCGCGGGGGGGAGCGAGGCGAGCAGTACTTC; CDR3: CSARGGERGEQYF
V: TRBV6-6; J: TRBJ2-5; D: TRBD2; size: few; DNA: TGTGCCAGCAGTTACCCTTCTAGCGGAATGTACCAAGAGACCCAGTACTTC; CDR3: CASSYPSSGMYQETQYF
V: TRBV3-1; J: TRBJ2-1; D: NA; size: few; DNA: TGTGCCAGCAGCCCCGGCCCAAATGAGCAGTTCTTC; CDR3: CASSPGPNEQFF
V: TRBV5-1; J: TRBJ2-7; D: TRBD2; size: few; DNA: TGCGCCAGCAGATACGCCGGGACTAGCTCCTACGAGCAGTACTTC; CDR3: CASRYAGTSSYEQYF
V: TRBV7-8; J: TRBJ1-1; D: NA; size: NA; DNA: TGTGCCAGCAGCTTTTTCGGGGGCAACACTGAAGCTTTCTTT; CDR3: CASSFFGGNTEAFF
V: TRBV20-1; J: TRBJ2-1; D: NA; size: NA; DNA: TGCAGTGCTAGAAGACTCAGAACGACCAATGAGCAGTTCTTC; CDR3: CSARRLRTTNEQFF
V: TRBV29-1; J: TRBJ2-1; D: NA; size: few; DNA: TGCAGCGTTGAAGGTGGAGGGCCCCTCTATATGAATGAGCAGTTCTTC; CDR3: CSVEGGGPLYMNEQFF
V: TRBV9; J: TRBJ1-2; D: NA; size: NA; DNA: TGTGCCAGCAGCGTAACCAGGTCAGGGCGGAGCTATGGCTACACCTTC; CDR3: CASSVTRSGRSYGYTF
V: TRBV12-3/TRBV12-4; J: TRBJ1-1; D: NA; size: NA; DNA: TGTGCCAGCAGTTCCCGGGGACATTTTGCGAACACTGAAGCTTTCTTT; CDR3: CASSSRGHFANTEAFF
V: TRBV10-3; J: TRBJ2-5; D: TRBD2; size: NA; DNA: TGTGCCATCAGTGCAGGGAGCGGGAGGGAAGAGACCCAGTACTTC; CDR3: CAISAGSGREETQYF
V: TRBV14; J: TRBJ2-7; D: TRBD2; size: NA; DNA: TGTGCCAGCAGCCAACTGACTAGCGGTTCCCACGAGCAGTACTTC; CDR3: CASSQLTSGSHEQYF
V: TRBV25-1; J: TRBJ1-1; D: NA; size: NA; DNA: TGTGCCAGCAGTGAATATATCCAGGGTGAAGCTTTCTTT; CDR3: CASSEYIQGEAFF
V: TRBV29-1; J: TRBJ1-2; D: NA; size: few; DNA: TGCAGCGTTGCCACGGGGCTTGACTATGGCTACACCTTC; CDR3: CSVATGLDYGYTF
V: TRBV6-4; J: TRBJ1-6; D: TRBD1; size: NA; DNA: TGTGCCAGCAGTGACGGGACAGGGGGAAATTCACCCCTCCACTTT; CDR3: CASSDGTGGNSPLHF
V: TRBV6-2/TRBV6-3; J: TRBJ2-7; D: NA; size: NA; DNA: TGTGCCAGCAGTTACGAGGTGGGCTACGAGCAGTACTTC; CDR3: CASSYEVGYEQYF
V: TRBV29-1; J: TRBJ2-5; D: TRBD1; size: NA; DNA: TGCGGCGACAGGGTAGGGGAGACCCAGTACTTC; CDR3: CGDRVGETQYF
V: TRBV9; J: TRBJ2-5; D: TRBD2; size: NA; DNA: TGTGCCAGCAGTCGTAGAGACTATCCTAGCGGAGAGACCCAGTACTTC; CDR3: CASSRRDYPSGETQYF
V: TRBV20-1; J: TRBJ2-1; D: NA; size: few; DNA: TGCAGTGCTAGTTACCCCGGAGGCGAAGAGCAGTTCTTC; CDR3: CSASYPGGEEQFF
V: TRBV5-1; J: TRBJ1-1; D: NA; size: NA; DNA: TGCGCCAGCATACAGGGTCCTGAAGCTTTCTTT; CDR3: CASIQGPEAFF
V: TRBV7-8; J: TRBJ2-3; D: TRBD2; size: NA; DNA: TGTGCCAGCAGCTCCCCCGCGGGAGGGCCGGGGGCGCAGTATTTT; CDR3: CASSSPAGGPGAQYF
V: TRBV29-1; J: TRBJ1-4; D: NA; size: NA; DNA: TGCAGCGTCTCGGACACCCGTAATGAAAAACTGTTTTTT; CDR3: CSVSDTRNEKLFF
V: TRBV12-3/TRBV12-4; J: TRBJ2-5; D: TRBD2; size: NA; DNA: TGTGCCAGCATCTCCCTGGGACTAGCGGGAGGCGGAAAGACCCAGTACTTC; CDR3: CASISLGLAGGGKTQYF
V: TRBV15; J: TRBJ2-1; D: TRBD1; size: few; DNA: TGTGCCACCAACACAGGGGGGAATGAGCAGTTCTTC; CDR3: CATNTGGNEQFF
V: TRBV4-2; J: TRBJ2-7; D: TRBD2; size: NA; DNA: TGTGCCAGCGCCTTGAGCGGGGGGGCCTACGAGCAGTACTTC; CDR3: CASALSGGAYEQYF
V: TRBV25-1; J: TRBJ2-3; D: NA; size: NA; DNA: TGTGCCAGCAGTGAATCAATGGCGCAGTATTTT; CDR3: CASSESMAQYF
V: TRBV2; J: TRBJ2-3; D: NA; size: NA; DNA: TGTGCCAGCAGTGCCACACGGGATACGCAGTATTTT; CDR3: CASSATRDTQYF
V: TRBV7-9; J: TRBJ2-7; D: NA; size: few; DNA: TGTGCCAGCAGCCCAAGGGCAGGTGACTCCTACGAGCAGTACTTC; CDR3: CASSPRAGDSYEQYF
V: TRBV20-1; J: TRBJ2-1; D: NA; size: NA; DNA: TGCAGTGCTAGAGGCCAGGGCGATGAGCAGTTCTTC; CDR3: CSARGQGDEQFF
V: TRBV12-3/TRBV12-4; J: TRBJ2-3; D: NA; size: NA; DNA: TGTGCCAGCAGTTCTCCGCCTAGAAGTACACAGTATTTT; CDR3: CASSSPPRSTQYF
V: TRBV10-3; J: TRBJ1-1; D: NA; size: few; DNA: TGTGCCACCGGAGGGTTAAACACTGAAGCTTTCTTT; CDR3: CATGGLNTEAFF
V: TRBV30; J: TRBJ2-3; D: NA; size: NA; DNA: TGTGCCTGGAGTGTAGGCGCAGACAGCACAGATACGCAGTATTTT; CDR3: CAWSVGADSTDTQYF
V: TRBV5-1; J: TRBJ1-2; D: NA; size: few; DNA: TGCGCCAGCAGCCACGACATAGCTAACTATGGCTACACCTTC; CDR3: CASSHDIANYGYTF
V: TRBV4-2; J: TRBJ2-1; D: TRBD2; size: few; DNA: TGTGCCAGCAGCCACCCCCGAGCGGGAGGTTACAATGAGCAGTTCTTC; CDR3: CASSHPRAGGYNEQFF
V: TRBV28; J: TRBJ2-1; D: TRBD2; size: NA; DNA: TGTGCCAGCGAGGGAGGGGACCACCGTAATGAGCAGTTCTTC; CDR3: CASEGGDHRNEQFF
V: TRBV20-1; J: TRBJ2-7; D: NA; size: once; DNA: TGCAGTGCTGGGGCGCAGAGTCCCTACGAGCAGTACTTC; CDR3: CSAGAQSPYEQYF
V: TRBV29-1; J: TRBJ1-1; D: NA; size: NA; DNA: TGCAGCGTAGACAGTCTCGACACTGAAGCTTTCTTT; CDR3: CSVDSLDTEAFF
V: TRBV7-3; J: TRBJ2-7; D: NA; size: NA; DNA: TGTGCCAGCAGCTTGGGGATGGCCTACGAGCAGTACTTC; CDR3: CASSLGMAYEQYF
V: TRBV30; J: TRBJ2-1; D: NA; size: NA; DNA: TGTGCCTGGGGGGCCAATGAGCAGTTCTTC; CDR3: CAWGANEQFF
V: TRBV29-1; J: TRBJ1-1; D: NA; size: NA; DNA: TGCAGCGCCAGGGTAAACACTGAAGCTTTCTTT; CDR3: CSARVNTEAFF
V: TRBV29-1; J: TRBJ2-2; D: NA; size: few; DNA: TGCAGCGCCTCGCGGCAGGGAGGAGGGGAGCTGTTTTTT; CDR3: CSASRQGGGELFF
V: TRBV4-1; J: TRBJ1-2; D: TRBD1; size: NA; DNA: TGCGCCAGCAGCTCGACAGGGCTCCACACCTTC; CDR3: CASSSTGLHTF
V: TRBV7-9; J: TRBJ2-1; D: NA; size: once; DNA: TGTGCCAGCAGCTTACAGTCTTCTAGAGGCGATGAGCAGTTCTTC; CDR3: CASSLQSSRGDEQFF
V: TRBV28; J: TRBJ2-5; D: TRBD2; size: NA; DNA: TGTGCCATAACCGGGACTAGCGGGATCTTGTACTTC; CDR3: CAITGTSGILYF
V: TRBV6-5; J: TRBJ2-5; D: NA; size: NA; DNA: TGTGCCAGCAGAACTGGGTGGCGCGACCAAGAGACCCAGTACTTC; CDR3: CASRTGWRDQETQYF
V: TRBV5-1; J: TRBJ1-2; D: NA; size: once; DNA: TGCGCCAGCAGGGTAGTGCCGGGGGGTGGCTACACCTTC; CDR3: CASRVVPGGGYTF
V: TRBV6-1; J: TRBJ2-3; D: TRBD2; size: NA; DNA: TGTGCCAGCAGTGAAATTAGCGGGAGATGGGATACGCAGTATTTT; CDR3: CASSEISGRWDTQYF
V: TRBV4-1; J: TRBJ2-1; D: NA; size: NA; DNA: TGCGCCAGCAGCCAAGATCTCAAGTACAATGAGCAGTTCTTC; CDR3: CASSQDLKYNEQFF
V: TRBV5-1; J: TRBJ2-1; D: TRBD2; size: few; DNA: TGCGCCAGCAGCTTGGCCGGGGGGGCCCAACCCGGTAATGAGCAGTTCTTC; CDR3: CASSLAGGAQPGNEQFF
V: TRBV20-1; J: TRBJ2-7; D: TRBD2; size: NA; DNA: TGCAGTGCTAGATCCCCGGGGGCTAGCGGGTACGAGCAGTACTTC; CDR3: CSARSPGASGYEQYF
V: TRBV5-1; J: TRBJ1-2; D: TRBD1; size: NA; DNA: TGCGCCAGCAGCTTGGTAACTTCCAGGGGGCACTATGGCTACACCTTC; CDR3: CASSLVTSRGHYGYTF
V: TRBV7-2; J: TRBJ2-1; D: TRBD2; size: few; DNA: TGTGCCAGCAGCTCGGGACTAGGCTATGAGCAGTTCTTC; CDR3: CASSSGLGYEQFF
V: TRBV7-9; J: TRBJ1-1; D: NA; size: NA; DNA: TGTGCCAGCAGCTTATCTGCTTCAGAGGAAGCTTTCTTT; CDR3: CASSLSASEEAFF
V: TRBV5-1; J: TRBJ2-6; D: NA; size: few; DNA: TGCGCCAGCATGGGCGGAAGGACTGGGGCCAACGTCCTGACTTTC; CDR3: CASMGGRTGANVLTF
V: TRBV4-1; J: TRBJ2-7; D: TRBD1; size: NA; DNA: TGCGCCAGCAGCCGCCGGGGACAGGACTCCTACGAGCAGTACTTC; CDR3: CASSRRGQDSYEQYF
V: TRBV27; J: TRBJ1-5; D: NA; size: few; DNA: TGTGCCAGCAGGGCTAGCAATCAGCCCCAGCATTTT; CDR3: CASRASNQPQHF